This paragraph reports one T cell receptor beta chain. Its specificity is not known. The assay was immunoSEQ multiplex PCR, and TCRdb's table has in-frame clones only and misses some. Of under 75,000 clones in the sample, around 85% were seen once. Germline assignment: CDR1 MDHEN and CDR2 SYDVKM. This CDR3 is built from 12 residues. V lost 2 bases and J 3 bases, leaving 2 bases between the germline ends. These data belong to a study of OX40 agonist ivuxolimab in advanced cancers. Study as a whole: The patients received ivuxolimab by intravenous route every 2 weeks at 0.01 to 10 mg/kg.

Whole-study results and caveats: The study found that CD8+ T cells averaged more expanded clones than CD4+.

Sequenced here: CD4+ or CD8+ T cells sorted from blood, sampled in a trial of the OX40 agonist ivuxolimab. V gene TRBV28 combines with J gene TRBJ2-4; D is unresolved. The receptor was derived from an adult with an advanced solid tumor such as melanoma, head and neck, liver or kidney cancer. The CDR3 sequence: CASSLNKNIQYF. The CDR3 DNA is TGTGCCAGCAGTTTAAACAAAAACATTCAGTACTTC.